This T cell receptor (beta chain) was captured by sequencing in a study of PD-1 blockade in classical Hodgkin lymphoma. Data came from immunoSEQ multiplex PCR; TCRdb stores just in-frame clones and leaves some out. The repertoire includes about 110,000 clones, about 89% of them detected once, and around 20% sits in the top ten. Study-wide results and limits: Whatever underlies the repertoire differences (possibly disease activity or prior therapy) remains undefined. Healthy donors reportedly exceeded newly diagnosed patients in baseline TCR diversity. By C4D1, CD4+ diversity increased significantly, especially in complete responders.

In this sample, this clone turned up once. The antigen is undetermined. CDR1 is MNHEY, CDR2 SMNVEV, per germline (reference sequence). This CDR3 contains 15 residues. Losses at the gene ends were 2 bases for V and 10 bases for J; bases not matched to a gene: 6. All patients relapsed after autologous stem cell transplantation, and brentuximab vedotin exposure varied. Complete response, partial response or progressive disease was recorded as best response. This clonotype originated in a human donor with classical Hodgkin lymphoma. The specimen comprised peripheral blood mononuclear cells (PBMCs), sampled before the second cycle of nivolumab. The chain combines TRBV27 with TRBJ2-1; 12 bases agree with TRBD1. CDR3 residues: CASSLRGQGASEQFF. CDR3 nucleotide sequence: TGTGCCAGCAGTTTAAGGGGACAGGGGGCATCCGAGCAGTTCTTC.